This is a list of T cell receptor beta chains from one sample in a study of T-cell reconstitution after alpha-beta-depleted transplantation in children. TCRdb re-called the PCR reads with MiXCR, one entry per CDR3 protein. The sample carries about 170,000 distinct CDR3 sequences, roughly 10% recorded once. Specimen: PBMCs, collected before TCRalphabeta/CD19-depleted stem cell transplant. These receptors came from a boy aged 2 to 9 with acute myeloid leukemia, due to receive a stem cell transplant. CDR3s include the opening cysteine and the closing phenylalanine or tryptophan.

TRBV11-2	15	TRBJ2-7	CASRKIGQASYEQYF
TRBV19	14	TRBJ2-7	CASSIGTGTYEQYF
TRBV7-9	15	TRBJ2-7	CASSPGGYLSYEQYF
TRBV27	16	TRBJ2-2	CASSRGRSSNTGELFF
TRBV5-5	13	TRBJ2-7	CASSPSGSYEQYF
TRBV29-1	12	TRBJ1-1	CSVAGQGTEAFF
TRBV30	13	TRBJ2-5	CACRGQKKETQYF
TRBV20-1	10	TRBJ2-1	CSARVHEQFF
TRBV20-1	14	TRBJ2-5	CSAVPSGGTETQYF
TRBV5-6	17	TRBJ1-2	CASSLVLPLGQGLGYTF
TRBV5-1	14	TRBJ1-4	CASSQTGPNEKLFF
TRBV5-1	15	TRBJ2-7	CASRTPGTIVYEQYF
TRBV20-1	17	TRBJ1-1	CSANPGGAQGKNTEAFF
TRBV7-2	15	TRBJ2-5	CARSIAGGLRETQYF
TRBV6-1	17	TRBJ1-2	CASGSPGQITWGYGYTF
TRBV5-1	13	TRBJ1-1	CASRLTANAEAFF
TRBV7-2	16	TRBJ1-4	CASSLGYRGQREKLFF
TRBV7-8	17	TRBJ1-5	CASSPNLVGASNQPQHF
TRBV10-2	14	TRBJ2-1	CASSEPGQGGEQFF
TRBV15	15	TRBJ2-7	CATSRARQGSYEQYF
TRBV20-1	16	TRBJ2-7	CSARALGSGTPYEQYF